This entry concerns a single T cell receptor beta chain. Its antigen is not known. The time point is: after dendritic cell vaccination, including at tumor progression/relapse. PBMC sampling occurred before vaccination, two weeks after the third dose, and at progression. The PCR used 60 V beta and 13 J beta primers. TCRdb's copy holds only in-frame clones and misses some; the assay was immunoSEQ multiplex PCR. Counted here are about 99,000 clones, about 85% occurring once; the ten biggest clones make up around 5.4%. Germline-derived CDR1 and CDR2 are LNHDA and SQIVND (reference sequence). CDR3 length: 15 residues. The V and J ends lost 2 bases and 7 bases, in that order; junction bases with no gene match: 8. This entry belongs to a study of glioma-infiltrating T cells after dendritic cell vaccination. Study in general: Dendritic cell vaccination trial patients had either newly diagnosed or recurrent glioblastoma. Study-level points and caveats: Survival was not directly related to TCR clonality in these patients.

The specimen was blood, collected after dendritic cell vaccination. The receptor's source is a human donor with glioblastoma. The chain has TRBV19 and TRBJ2-1; 7 nucleotides match TRBD2. The CDR3 spells CASSIQGGIGNEQFF. In DNA, the CDR3 is TGTGCCAGTAGTATACAGGGAGGGATTGGAAATGAGCAGTTCTTC.